Listed below are T cell receptor beta chains from one sample, sequenced in a study of CD8+CD57+ T cells in acquired aplastic anemia. TCRdb independently ran MiXCR on the reads; one entry per CDR3 protein. Here the sample spans roughly 290,000 distinct CDR3 sequences, roughly 59% being singletons. Sequencing was carried out using sorted CD4+, CD8+, or CD8+CD57+ T cells (not recorded which) from PBMCs. The receptors were gathered from a human donor with aplastic anemia. The CDR3 runs from the conserved cysteine through the conserved F or W. Fields, in order: clone size, D gene, V gene, J gene, CDR3 DNA, CDR3 protein. D genes are given only for firm matches. Part of the rows lack a size; the others show once, few, many or a class for expanded clones.

clone size: few
D gene: TRBD1
V gene: TRBV7-2
J gene: TRBJ1-2
CDR3 DNA: TGTGCCAGCAGCCCCCAGGCGGACAGGGGGTATGGCTACACCTTC
CDR3 protein: CASSPQADRGYGYTF

clone size: many
D gene: TRBD2
V gene: TRBV29-1
J gene: TRBJ2-1
CDR3 DNA: TGCAGCGTTGGAGGGACTAGCGGAGGTTACTCCTACAATGAGCAGTTCTTC
CDR3 protein: CSVGGTSGGYSYNEQFF

clone size: many
D gene: NA
V gene: TRBV9
J gene: TRBJ1-2
CDR3 DNA: TGTGCCAGCAGGCCGTGTGGCTACACCTTC
CDR3 protein: CASRPCGYTF

clone size: many
D gene: TRBD1
V gene: TRBV9
J gene: TRBJ2-3
CDR3 DNA: TGTGCCAGCAGCCCCCAGGACAGGCGTGAAGATACGCAGTATTTT
CDR3 protein: CASSPQDRREDTQYF

clone size: NA
D gene: NA
V gene: TRBV5-1
J gene: TRBJ1-1
CDR3 DNA: TGCGCCAGCAGTTTGGAATACCTGGGGACTGAAGCTTTCTTT
CDR3 protein: CASSLEYLGTEAFF

clone size: many
D gene: TRBD2
V gene: TRBV3-1
J gene: TRBJ2-5
CDR3 DNA: TGTGCCAGCAGCCAATTGAGCGGGGGGGCTTCGAAGACCCAGTACTTC
CDR3 protein: CASSQLSGGASKTQYF

clone size: NA
D gene: TRBD2
V gene: TRBV9
J gene: TRBJ2-7
CDR3 DNA: TGTGCCAGCAGCGTAGATAGCGGGGGCCCACGGGAGCAGTACTTC
CDR3 protein: CASSVDSGGPREQYF

clone size: NA
D gene: NA
V gene: TRBV10-3
J gene: TRBJ2-3
CDR3 DNA: TGTGCCATCAGTGAGGGTTTGGCTCCAGGCACAGATACGCAGTATTTT
CDR3 protein: CAISEGLAPGTDTQYF

clone size: NA
D gene: NA
V gene: TRBV29-1
J gene: TRBJ2-1
CDR3 DNA: TGCAGCGTTGAAATAGGAGACAGCTCCAATGAGCAGTTCTTC
CDR3 protein: CSVEIGDSSNEQFF

clone size: once
D gene: TRBD2
V gene: TRBV7-2
J gene: TRBJ2-7
CDR3 DNA: TGTGCCAGCAGCCCACGGGGCGGGGGGCGCAATGAGCAGTACTTC
CDR3 protein: CASSPRGGGRNEQYF

clone size: NA
D gene: TRBD1
V gene: TRBV7-3
J gene: TRBJ2-7
CDR3 DNA: TGTGCCAGCAGCTTCACAGGGGGCGTTTGGAACGAGCAGTACTTC
CDR3 protein: CASSFTGGVWNEQYF

clone size: few
D gene: NA
V gene: TRBV29-1
J gene: TRBJ2-7
CDR3 DNA: TGCAGCGTTGATGGGGATCGGTACGAGCAGTACTTC
CDR3 protein: CSVDGDRYEQYF

clone size: NA
D gene: TRBD1
V gene: TRBV20-1
J gene: TRBJ2-5
CDR3 DNA: TGCAGTGCTAGACCTTTAGGACAGGGCGCTTGGGAGACCCAGTACTTC
CDR3 protein: CSARPLGQGAWETQYF

clone size: NA
D gene: TRBD1
V gene: TRBV28
J gene: TRBJ1-1
CDR3 DNA: TGTGCCAGCAGGGCGGGACAGTTCGTCTCTGAAGCTTTCTTT
CDR3 protein: CASRAGQFVSEAFF

clone size: many
D gene: TRBD2
V gene: TRBV9
J gene: TRBJ2-2
CDR3 DNA: TGTGCCAGCAGCGTTGGGACTAGCGGGGGGCGGGGGGAGCTGTTTTTT
CDR3 protein: CASSVGTSGGRGELFF

clone size: NA
D gene: TRBD1
V gene: TRBV25-1
J gene: TRBJ2-2
CDR3 DNA: TGTGCCAGCAGTCCGAGGGACAGCGTCACCGGGGAGCTGTTTTTT
CDR3 protein: CASSPRDSVTGELFF

clone size: NA
D gene: NA
V gene: TRBV7-8
J gene: TRBJ1-2
CDR3 DNA: TGTGCCAGCAGCGCGAACCTCTATGGCTACACCTTC
CDR3 protein: CASSANLYGYTF

clone size: NA
D gene: TRBD1
V gene: TRBV7-3
J gene: TRBJ1-1
CDR3 DNA: TGTGCCAGCAGCCTGTCCGGGACAGGGTATACTGAAGCTTTCTTT
CDR3 protein: CASSLSGTGYTEAFF

clone size: NA
D gene: TRBD2
V gene: TRBV7-2
J gene: TRBJ2-6
CDR3 DNA: TGTGCCAGCAGCTCTAGGGGACTAGCGGGGGGGTCTGGGGCCAACGTCCTGACTTTC
CDR3 protein: CASSSRGLAGGSGANVLTF

clone size: few
D gene: TRBD1
V gene: TRBV15
J gene: TRBJ2-7
CDR3 DNA: TGTGCCACCAGCAGAGATAAGGGACAGGGGAATTTGTGGGAGCAGTACTTC
CDR3 protein: CATSRDKGQGNLWEQYF

clone size: few
D gene: NA
V gene: TRBV10-1
J gene: TRBJ1-1
CDR3 DNA: TGCGCCAGCCAAGAGGGGGTGAACACTGAAGCTTTCTTT
CDR3 protein: CASQEGVNTEAFF

clone size: NA
D gene: NA
V gene: TRBV20-1
J gene: TRBJ1-1
CDR3 DNA: TGCAGTGCTAGCCAATATACAGGGATGGGCACTGAAGCTTTCTTT
CDR3 protein: CSASQYTGMGTEAFF

clone size: NA
D gene: NA
V gene: TRBV10-3
J gene: TRBJ2-3
CDR3 DNA: TGTGCCATCCGGAGCACAGATACGCAGTATTTT
CDR3 protein: CAIRSTDTQYF

clone size: NA
D gene: TRBD1
V gene: TRBV5-1
J gene: TRBJ2-6
CDR3 DNA: TGCGCCAGCAGAAAAACCGGGACAGGGGGGGCTGGGGCCAACGTCCTGACTTTC
CDR3 protein: CASRKTGTGGAGANVLTF

clone size: NA
D gene: NA
V gene: TRBV2
J gene: TRBJ1-2
CDR3 DNA: TGTGCCAGCAGCTTGGGTAGAGGGTTTGGCTACACCTTC
CDR3 protein: CASSLGRGFGYTF

clone size: many
D gene: TRBD1
V gene: TRBV9
J gene: TRBJ1-3
CDR3 DNA: TGTGCCAGCAGGGCTTCAGGGGGGGGAAACACCATATATTTT
CDR3 protein: CASRASGGGNTIYF

clone size: few
D gene: NA
V gene: TRBV3-1
J gene: TRBJ2-3
CDR3 DNA: TGTGCCAGCAGTCCTTTTGGGGCAACTAGCACAGATACGCAGTATTTT
CDR3 protein: CASSPFGATSTDTQYF

clone size: NA
D gene: NA
V gene: TRBV7-3
J gene: TRBJ1-3
CDR3 DNA: TGTGCCAGCAGTCCGGATGGAAACACCATATATTTT
CDR3 protein: CASSPDGNTIYF

clone size: NA
D gene: TRBD1
V gene: TRBV7-2
J gene: TRBJ1-6
CDR3 DNA: TGTGCCAGCAGCTTGTTAGGGACAGGACCTAATTCACCCCTCCACTTT
CDR3 protein: CASSLLGTGPNSPLHF

clone size: few
D gene: NA
V gene: TRBV7-2
J gene: TRBJ2-1
CDR3 DNA: TGTGCCAGCAGCTTATCTCCGCGGGGCATCAATGAGCAGTTCTTC
CDR3 protein: CASSLSPRGINEQFF

clone size: NA
D gene: NA
V gene: TRBV20-1
J gene: TRBJ2-7
CDR3 DNA: TGCAGTGCTAGACACAGGTCGTCCTACGAGCAGTACTTC
CDR3 protein: CSARHRSSYEQYF

clone size: NA
D gene: TRBD1
V gene: TRBV6-6
J gene: TRBJ1-6
CDR3 DNA: TGTGCCAGCAGTTACTCACAGGGGGCTGGTAATTCACCCCTCCACTTT
CDR3 protein: CASSYSQGAGNSPLHF